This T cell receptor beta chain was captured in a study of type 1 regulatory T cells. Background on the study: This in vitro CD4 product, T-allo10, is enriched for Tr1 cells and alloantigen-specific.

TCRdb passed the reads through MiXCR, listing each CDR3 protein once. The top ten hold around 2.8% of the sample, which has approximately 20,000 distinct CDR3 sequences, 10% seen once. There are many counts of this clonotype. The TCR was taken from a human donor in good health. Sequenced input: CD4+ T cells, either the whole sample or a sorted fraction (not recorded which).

CDR3 amino acids: CSVLAGGIYNEQFF. CDR3 coding DNA: TGCAGTGTACTAGCGGGAGGGATCTACAATGAGCAGTTCTTC. The chain joins TRBV20-1 to TRBJ2-1; 13 nucleotides match TRBD2. Germline CDR1 DFQATT, CDR2 SNEGSKA (reference sequence). Germline trimming cut 7 bases from V and 3 bases from J; bases unmatched to any gene: 3. This CDR3 comprises 14 residues.